The clone carrying this T cell receptor beta chain was counted between two and nine times. The record originates from a study of blood T cells in healthy people across ages. The authors ran a second PCR of 7 to 11 cycles using a sample-barcoded 5' primer and a J-beta primer mix. Every individual sample yielded 2.5 million or more paired-end reads (each containing CDR3). In TCRdb, the 5' RACE reads were re-called with MiXCR into one record per CDR3 protein. The repertoire holds 900,000 to 950,000 distinct CDR3 sequences, with almost 30% as singletons. The CDR3 is 16 amino acids. Germline V CDR1 and CDR2: LGHNA, YSLEER. Deletions cut 4 bases from V and 2 bases from J, with 16 bases between. The data also belong to a second study, concerning T cells of mothers and their children.

Sequencing input: blood. The chain joins TRBV4-3 to TRBJ2-3; no clear D gene. This TCR came from a middle-aged woman in good health. CDR3 protein: CASSREHTFFTDTQYF. The DNA for the CDR3 is TGCGCCAGCAGCCGAGAGCATACATTTTTCACAGATACGCAGTATTTT.